The 20 T cell receptor beta chains given below trace back to one sample, sequenced in a study of T-cell reconstitution after alpha-beta-depleted transplantation in children. TCRbeta library preparation incorporated unique molecular identifiers. TCRdb recomputed calls from the PCR reads with MiXCR, one row per CDR3 protein. The profile shows around 200,000 distinct CDR3 sequences, around 10% of them singletons. The input for sequencing was PBMCs from the stem cell graft donor, taken from the stem cell graft. The receptors stem from a human donor who donated a stem cell graft to a child with acute lymphoblastic leukemia.

The rearrangement links TRBV25-1 to TRBJ2-2; the match to TRBD1 covers 7 bases. The CDR3 is 16 amino acids. The J segment lost 7 bases and the V segment lost 3 bases, leaving 11 bases of the junction unmatched. Germline V gene sequence: CDR1 MGHDK, CDR2 SYGVNS. CDR3 protein: CASSDQGEGGVGELFF. DNA for the CDR3: TGTGCCAGCAGTGACCAGGGGGAAGGGGGCGTCGGGGAGCTGTTTTTT.

This clonotype was seen more than once but under ten times. V gene TRBV18 combines with J gene TRBJ2-7; possibly TRBD1 or TRBD2 for D (6 bases each). Trimming removed 2 bases from V and 5 bases from J, with 19 bases in between. The CDR3 runs to 16 residues. Germline V lookup: CDR1 KGHSH, CDR2 LQKENI. CDR3 in DNA: TGTGCCAGCTCACCAACCCAGGGGAGGTTCGGTGACGAGCAGTACTTC. Protein product: CASSPTQGRFGDEQYF.

This clonotype has only a few counts. The chain uses TRBV11-2 and TRBJ2-4; TRBD2 matches 10 bases. After removal of 5 bases from V and 14 bases from J, the junction contained 6 bases not matched to a gene. CDR1 SGHAT and CDR2 FQNNGV come from the germline V gene. There are 12 residues in the CDR3. The DNA of the CDR3 is TGTGCCAGCAGCAACCTAGCGGGGGTGGAGTACTTC. It translates to CASSNLAGVEYF.

This clonotype was observed many times. The chain combines TRBV10-3 with TRBJ1-5; 8 nucleotides match TRBD1. V was clipped by 7 bases and J by 5 bases; unmatched bases: 7. This CDR3 contains 14 residues. CDR1 ENHRY and CDR2 SYGVKD come from the germline V gene. The CDR3 here is CAIKDRGVDQPQHF. In nucleotides, the CDR3 is TGTGCCATCAAAGACAGGGGTGTTGATCAGCCCCAGCATTTT.

In the case of this clonotype: Its ends do not fully match the called genes, so a read error is possible. The chain links TRBV12-3 or TRBV12-4 to TRBJ2-5, with D possibly being TRBD1 (6 bases). CDR3 length: 13 residues. The CDR3 protein is CACSLDSQETQYF. The CDR3 nucleotides are TGTGCCTGCAGTTTGGACAGTCAAGAGACCCAGTACTTC.

This clonotype was counted many times. The rearrangement uses TRBV20-1 and TRBJ2-7; maybe TRBD1 (5 bases). CDR3 length: 13 amino acids. Germline lookup yields CDR1 DFQATT and CDR2 SNEGSKA (reference sequence). Trimming cost V 5 bases and J 2 bases, with 13 bases left between them. DNA for the CDR3: TGCAGTGCTCAAGCAGGGTCCACCTACGAGCAGTACTTC. This gives the protein CSAQAGSTYEQYF.

This clonotype was seen more than once but under ten times. The chain joins TRBV15 to TRBJ1-2; D is possibly TRBD1 (5 bases). V gave up 0 bases and J gave up 5 bases, with 13 bases separating them. CDR3 size: 15 residues. CDR1 is LNHNV and CDR2 is YYDKDF in the germline V gene (reference sequence). CDR3 DNA sequence: TGTGCCACCAGCAGAGAAACCGGGACGGGATATGGCTACACCTTC. The encoded protein is CATSRETGTGYGYTF.

This clonotype was counted at least ten times. The CDR3 reads CASSLGATGTGELFF. The CDR3 DNA is TGTGCCAGCAGTTTAGGGGCAACAGGCACCGGGGAGCTGTTTTTT. The V gene is TRBV12-3 or TRBV12-4, the J gene TRBJ2-2, with a possible D match to TRBD1 (5 bases). Trimming removed 1 base from V and 4 bases from J, with 10 bases in between. This CDR3 contains 15 residues.

The chain employs TRBV5-1 and TRBJ2-7; 10 positions agree with TRBD2. V was pared by 0 bases and J by 3 bases, with 3 bases of the junction left unmatched. The germline gives CDR1 SGHRS, CDR2 YFSETQ. The CDR3 totals 15 residues. The CDR3 sequence is CASSLVLAGVYEQYF. In nucleotides, the CDR3 is TGCGCCAGCAGCTTGGTTCTAGCGGGGGTCTACGAGCAGTACTTC. Combining the CDR3 with reference TRBV5-1 and TRBJ2-7 gives the whole variable domain KAGVTQTPRYLIKTRGQQVTLSCSPISGHRSVSWYQQTPGQGLQFLFEYFSETQRNKGNFPGRFSGRQFSNSRSEMNVSTLELGDSALYLCASSLVLAGVYEQYFGPGTRLTVT.

This clonotype was seen repeatedly, ten times or more. The chain recombines TRBV19 with TRBJ2-5; 8 bases line up with TRBD1. The V gene's germline CDR1 is LNHDA and CDR2 SQIVND (reference sequence). The CDR3 is made up of 15 amino acids. V trimming: 5 bases; J trimming: 4 bases; junction bases outside the gene matches: 9. The CDR3 protein is CASSVQTGTGETQYF. CDR3 nucleotides: TGTGCCAGTAGTGTCCAGACAGGGACAGGAGAGACCCAGTACTTC.

This clonotype was seen ten or more times. The gene calls are TRBV13 and TRBJ2-1; 10 positions agree with TRBD1. CDR1 and CDR2 (germline): PRHDT, FYEKMQ (reference sequence). This CDR3 has 12 amino acids. V was pared by 5 bases and J by 14 bases, with 6 bases of the junction left unmatched. For the CDR3, the DNA is TGTGCCAGCAGCCCTTGGACAGGGGGGGAGTTCTTC. As protein: CASSPWTGGEFF.

This clonotype was seen only a few times. The V and J genes are TRBV7-2 and TRBJ1-1; D call uncertain. V was cut by 1 base and J by 3 bases, with 12 bases left in between. CDR3 length: 15 amino acids. Germline-derived CDR1 and CDR2 are SGHTA and FQGNSA. The DNA for the CDR3 is TGTGCCAGCAGCTTAGAGGCAGCCGGGGACACTGAAGCTTTCTTT. Translating gives CASSLEAAGDTEAFF. The full variable domain, completed using reference TRBV7-2 and TRBJ1-1, is GAGVSQSPSNKVTEKGKDVELRCDPISGHTALYWYRQSLGQGLEFLIYFQGNSAPDKSGLPSDRFSAERTGGSVSTLTIQRTQQEDSAVYLCASSLEAAGDTEAFFGQGTRLTVV.

The V call is TRBV7-2, the J call TRBJ2-1; D possibly corresponds to TRBD2 (6 bases). The CDR3 is 15 amino acids. The germline V and J ends were trimmed by 1 base and 2 bases, with 9 bases remaining between them. Germline-derived CDR1 and CDR2 are SGHTA and FQGNSA. CDR3 sequence: CASSLDSGAYNEQFF. The DNA for the CDR3 is TGTGCCAGCAGCTTAGATTCGGGGGCCTACAATGAGCAGTTCTTC.

In its sample, this clonotype was seen many times. The chain employs TRBV9 and TRBJ1-2; 9 nucleotides line up with TRBD1. Per the germline V gene, CDR1 is SGDLS and CDR2 is YYNGEE. The CDR3 loop spans 13 amino acids. V shed 3 bases, J shed 8 bases, and the junction held 5 bases outside the gene matches. The CDR3 nucleotides are TGTGCCAGCAGCGCGGGGACAGGGTACGGCTACACCTTC. Its translation is CASSAGTGYGYTF.

The rearrangement links TRBV6-1 to TRBJ1-6; D is unresolved. The CDR3 sequence is 14 residues long. Trimming took 6 bases from V and 9 from J, leaving 15 bases between them. Germline V lookup: CDR1 MNHNS, CDR2 SASEGT. CDR3 loop: CASSRDNGLSPLHF. The CDR3 DNA reads as TGTGCCAGCAGCAGAGACAATGGGCTTTCACCCCTCCACTTT.

This clonotype was seen many times. The rearrangement joins TRBV29-1 to TRBJ2-7; the match to TRBD2 covers 13 bases. This CDR3 comprises 17 residues. CDR1 and CDR2 (germline): SQVTM, ANQGSEA. The V segment lost 2 bases and the J segment 1 base; nucleotides outside the gene matches: 8. CDR3 in amino acids: CSVETIGLAGASYEQYF. The CDR3 bases are TGCAGCGTTGAAACCATTGGACTAGCGGGGGCTTCCTACGAGCAGTACTTC.

The sample holds many counts of this clonotype. This chain uses TRBV20-1 with TRBJ2-1; TRBD2 is a possible D gene (5 bases). V dropped 3 bases and J dropped 4 bases, with 13 bases sitting between them. This CDR3 is built from 14 residues. Germline V gene data show CDR1 as DFQATT and CDR2 as SNEGSKA (reference sequence). CDR3 sequence: CSARDYRDYNEQFF. The CDR3 nucleotides read TGCAGTGCTAGGGATTACCGGGATTACAATGAGCAGTTCTTC.

This clonotype has only a few counts. The chain is built from TRBV6-1 and TRBJ2-2; D is perhaps TRBD1 or TRBD2 (6 bases each). Per germline, CDR1 MNHNS and CDR2 SASEGT. V was clipped by 6 bases and J by 6 bases, with 23 bases between them. The CDR3 loop spans 17 amino acids. The CDR3 here is CASRPRLQGPGAGELFF. The CDR3 bases are TGTGCCAGCAGACCACGCTTACAGGGCCCGGGGGCCGGGGAGCTGTTTTTT.

This clonotype was recorded a few times. V and J are TRBV5-1 and TRBJ2-2; D remains unclear. CDR3 length: 16 residues. Deletions cut 5 bases from V and 0 bases from J, with 14 bases between. Germline lookup yields CDR1 SGHRS and CDR2 YFSETQ. CDR3 DNA sequence: TGCGCCAGCAGGTTTGGGTTCACGTCGAACACCGGGGAGCTGTTTTTT. Protein: CASRFGFTSNTGELFF.

This clonotype was observed at least ten times. The V and J genes are TRBV14 and TRBJ2-7; D is undetermined. The CDR3 covers 14 residues. The V and J ends lost 3 bases and 2 bases respectively, with 11 bases between them. The V gene's germline CDR1 is SGHDN and CDR2 FVKESK. In DNA form, the CDR3 reads TGTGCCAGCAGCCAGTCTGGATCGACCTACGAGCAGTACTTC. Amino acids: CASSQSGSTYEQYF.